Below, 20 T cell receptor beta chains from the same sample are listed, as sequenced in a study of T cells in localized non-small cell lung cancer. Sequencing used immunoSEQ multiplex PCR; TCRdb keeps in-frame clones, though not all of them. This sample has around 5,000 clones, with 25% to 40% found just once. Source: lung tumor tissue, taken before any cancer treatment. The receptors derive from a male donor aged 60 or over with stage III lung adenocarcinoma.

This chain connects TRBV9 to TRBJ2-3; the match to TRBD2 covers 12 bases. The CDR3 totals 15 residues. The trim removed 0 bases at V and 8 bases at J, leaving 4 bases unmatched. CDR1 SGDLS and CDR2 YYNGEE come from the germline V gene. CDR3 DNA sequence: TGTGCCAGCAGCGTAGCACTAGCGGGAGGTGGTACGCAGTATTTT. It is translated as CASSVALAGGGTQYF.

The chain links TRBV5-1 to TRBJ1-1; TRBD1 matches 7 bases. This CDR3 comprises 15 residues. The V gene end was trimmed by 4 bases and the J gene end by 1 base; junction bases not matched to a gene: 7. The germline V gene has CDR1 SGHRS and CDR2 YFSETQ. DNA of the CDR3: TGCGCCAGCAGCCACTCGGGACAGTCGAACACTGAAGCTTTCTTT. This codes for CASSHSGQSNTEAFF.

This rearrangement joins TRBV5-1 to TRBJ2-1, with 10 positions matching TRBD2. CDR3 length equals 17 residues. V lost 2 bases, J lost 1 base, and 6 bases stayed unmatched. Per germline, CDR1 SGHRS and CDR2 YFSETQ. The CDR3 sequence: CASSFLAGVSSYNEQFF. CDR3 nucleotides: TGCGCCAGCAGCTTTCTAGCGGGGGTATCTTCCTACAATGAGCAGTTCTTC.

Written as DNA, the CDR3 is TGTGCCAGCAGCATCACAGGGTACAATGAGCAGTTCTTC. Protein product: CASSITGYNEQFF. This chain links TRBV9 with TRBJ2-1; tentatively, D is TRBD1 (6 bases). This CDR3 has 13 residues. The germline V gene encodes CDR1 SGDLS and CDR2 YYNGEE. With 4 bases removed from V and 4 bases from J, the gap between germline ends came to 9 bases.

This clone was seen only a few times. The chain couples TRBV6-8 to TRBJ2-7, with a weak D call TRBD1 (6 bases). The CDR3 has 13 amino acids. CDR1 and CDR2 from the germline V gene are MNHGY and SAAAGT. The V gene lost 2 bases and the J gene lost 6 bases, with 11 bases spanning the gap. The CDR3 sequence: CASSYAQGAEQYF. The CDR3 DNA reads as TGTGCCAGCAGTTACGCACAGGGAGCCGAGCAGTACTTC.

The rearrangement links TRBV29-1 to TRBJ2-7, with TRBD2 matching 8 bases. Germline CDR1 is SQVTM and CDR2 is ANQGSEA. The junction had 14 bases not matched to a gene; V was cut back by 4 bases and J by 9 bases. The CDR3 is made up of 14 amino acids. CDR3 sequence (DNA): TGCAGCGTTGTCATAGCGGGGACGGGCTATGTGCAGTACTTC. This codes for CSVVIAGTGYVQYF.

The V gene is TRBV5-1, the J gene TRBJ2-7; 14 positions agree with TRBD2. CDR1 and CDR2 (germline): SGHRS, YFSETQ. V dropped 3 bases and J dropped 4; count of bases not matched to a gene: 6. The CDR3 has 16 residues. Written as DNA, the CDR3 is TGCGCCAGCAGCTCGGGGACTAGCGGGAGAGGGTACGAGCAGTACTTC. Encoded protein: CASSSGTSGRGYEQYF. Full variable domain (rest looked up from reference TRBV5-1 and TRBJ2-7): KAGVTQTPRYLIKTRGQQVTLSCSPISGHRSVSWYQQTPGQGLQFLFEYFSETQRNKGNFPGRFSGRQFSNSRSEMNVSTLELGDSALYLCASSSGTSGRGYEQYFGPGTRLTVT.

This chain joins TRBV6-8 and TRBJ2-7; perhaps TRBD1 as D (5 bases). The CDR3 is 15 residues long. V lost 5 bases and J 2 bases, leaving 16 bases between the germline ends. Germline V CDR1 and CDR2: MNHGY, SAAAGT. Here the CDR3 DNA reads TGTGCCAGCAGTGATGCCAGACAGTGGGCCTACGAGCAGTACTTC. It translates to CASSDARQWAYEQYF.

In nucleotides, the CDR3 is TGTGCCAGCAGCCAACAGTACTCTGGAAACACCATATATTTT. Amino acid sequence: CASSQQYSGNTIYF. The J gene is TRBJ1-3, the V gene TRBV11-3; D not resolved. CDR1 SGHNT and CDR2 YENEEA come from the germline V gene. Trimming took 5 bases from V and 0 from J, leaving 8 bases between them. The CDR3 runs to 14 residues.

This clone is categorized as medium-sized. V and J are TRBV6-1 and TRBJ1-4, with D perhaps matching TRBD1 (5 bases). This CDR3 contains 15 residues. Germline V gene sequence: CDR1 MNHNS, CDR2 SASEGT. Trimming pared 1 base from V and 1 base from J, leaving 7 bases between. The CDR3 DNA reads as TGTGCCAGCAGTGAAGGGAGGGGAACTAATGAAAAACTGTTTTTT. This gives the protein CASSEGRGTNEKLFF.

The rearrangement uses TRBV25-1 and TRBJ2-3; D is unresolved. Trimming cost V 8 bases and J 2 bases, with 17 bases left between them. The germline gives CDR1 MGHDK, CDR2 SYGVNS. The CDR3 covers 15 residues. The CDR3, as DNA: TGTGCCAGCCGAGCTGGGCTGGGGTTCACAGATACGCAGTATTTT. As protein: CASRAGLGFTDTQYF.

This clone showed up just a few times. J is TRBJ2-1 and V is TRBV7-5; the table assigns TRBD2, which was not confirmed against the DNA. TRBV7-5 is assigned pseudogene status. The CDR3 extends over 15 amino acids. In DNA, the CDR3 is TGTGCCAGCAGCCCCTCCAGACTAGCGTCGCATGAGCAGTTCTTC. As protein: CASSPSRLASHEQFF.

This rearrangement joins TRBV29-1 to TRBJ2-1; 9 nucleotides align to TRBD2. Germline CDR1 reads SQVTM; CDR2 reads ANQGSEA. The CDR3 has 14 amino acids. The trim removed 3 bases at V and 7 bases at J, leaving 7 bases unmatched. The CDR3 DNA follows: TGCAGCGTTGAGCGGGAGGGAATATCGAATGAGCAGTTCTTC. This translates into CSVEREGISNEQFF.

This chain links TRBV19 with TRBJ2-2; maybe TRBD1 (6 bases). Per germline, CDR1 LNHDA and CDR2 SQIVND (reference sequence). CDR3 length: 14 amino acids. V was shortened by 6 bases and J by 4 bases, with 12 bases between the two germline ends. CDR3 in DNA: TGTGCCAGTAGGCGCAGGGGCGGCACCGGGGAGCTGTTTTTT. It encodes CASRRRGGTGELFF.

A remark on this clone: The read comes to an end 1 residue before the CDR3 does, leaving the germline J gene to fill in the end. V is TRBV10-3 and J is TRBJ2-7; 8 bases are shared with TRBD1. This CDR3 has 13 amino acids. With V trimmed by 2 bases and J by 9 bases, 6 bases remained unmatched. Germline loops: CDR1 ENHRY, CDR2 SYGVKD. The CDR3 DNA, read in part, is TGTGCCATCAGTGAGGGTCAGGGGGCTCGGCAGTAC. This gives the protein CAISEGQGARQY. The full CDR3 protein is CAISEGQGARQYF.

This clone was counted only a few times. The rearrangement links TRBV9 to TRBJ1-3; TRBD1 is a possible D gene (5 bases). CDR1 is SGDLS, CDR2 YYNGEE, per germline. V was shortened by 0 bases and J by 6 bases, with 7 bases between the two germline ends. The CDR3 length is 13 residues. The CDR3 coding sequence is TGTGCCAGCAGCGTAGGAGGGGAAAACACCATATATTTT. This sequence encodes CASSVGGENTIYF.

The chain is built from TRBV30 and TRBJ2-7; 7 nucleotides align to TRBD1. Per the germline V gene, CDR1 is GTSNPN and CDR2 is SVGIG (reference sequence). V shed 1 base, J shed 0 bases, and the junction held 3 bases outside the gene matches. The CDR3 has 14 amino acids. CDR3 amino acids: CAWSGDSFSYEQYF. CDR3 coding DNA: TGTGCCTGGAGTGGGGACAGTTTCTCCTACGAGCAGTACTTC.

This clone was seen more than once but under ten times. This chain links TRBV9 with TRBJ1-2; D ambiguous. Trimming removed 4 bases at V and 4 bases at J, with 8 bases between. In germline, CDR1 is SGDLS, CDR2 YYNGEE. The CDR3 covers 12 residues. In DNA form, the CDR3 reads TGTGCCAGCAGCATCAACAGCTATGGCTACACCTTC. Its translation is CASSINSYGYTF.

This clone was seen only a few times. The CDR3 sequence is CASSGVGGYTF. As DNA, the CDR3 is TGCGCCAGCAGTGGGGTTGGCGGCTACACCTTC. The chain employs TRBV10-1 and TRBJ1-2; D is uncertain. Trimming removed 4 bases at V and 8 bases at J, with 8 bases between. CDR3 length: 11 residues. Per germline, CDR1 WNHNN and CDR2 SYGVQD (reference sequence).

This clone was seen a few times. This chain links TRBV30 with TRBJ1-2; D perhaps matches TRBD1 (5 bases). CDR3 length: 14 residues. Trimming cost V 0 bases and J 1 base, with 9 bases left between them. Germline V gene data show CDR1 as GTSNPN and CDR2 as SVGIG (reference sequence). The CDR3 DNA reads TGTGCCTGGAGTGTGTGGGGGAGTAACTATGGCTACACCTTC. Translating gives CAWSVWGSNYGYTF.